This record concerns one T cell receptor beta chain sequence. Its antigen is unidentified. This specimen comes from a study of T-cell memory formation after mild COVID-19. About the study: The two donors had largely donor-specific TCR clusters. Overall study results and limits: Those CD4+ clones that contracted were mainly in CM and EM (CD8+ ones in EMRA). Contracting clones from day 15 to 85 showed balanced CD4/CD8; later expanders favored CD4+. Pre-infection memory harbored some responding clones, suggesting cross-reactive memory joined.

TCRdb used MiXCR to reprocess the 5' RACE reads, holding one entry per CDR3 protein. The sample includes roughly 110,000 distinct CDR3 sequences, over 13% of them seen just once. The V gene lost 8 bases and the J gene lost 6 bases, with 8 bases spanning the gap. In germline, CDR1 is MDHEN, CDR2 SYDVKM. The CDR3 consists of 12 residues. The sequence was collected from a man in his late teens or twenties who had mild COVID-19 (a few samples of this study predate the infection). Cell type and time point are not known. The material sequenced was PBMCs or a T cell subset sorted from them (not recorded which). The chain carries TRBV28 and TRBJ1-6, with D tentatively TRBD1 (5 bases). The CDR3 is CASHRTNSPLHF. CDR3 bases: TGTGCCAGCCACAGGACTAATTCACCCCTCCACTTT.